This is a list of T cell receptor beta chains from one sample in a study of shared clonotypes between healthy human individuals. The table came from immunoSEQ multiplex PCR; TCRdb's copy has only in-frame clones and leaves some out. The sample holds some 2.3 million clones, 93% seen once. Sequenced input: naive CD4+ T cells from PBMCs. These receptors were taken from a man in his late teens or twenties in good health. Some clones in this sample may be carry-over from other donors' samples. The conserved cysteine and the conserved F or W are not part of the CDR3 here. The order of the fields is J gene, V gene, CDR3 protein.

>TRBJ2-3|TRBV7-8
ASSLTSRALGTDTQY
>TRBJ1-1|TRBV5-1
ASSLSRGVPTSGVNTEAF
>TRBJ1-2|TRBV6-1
ASRFSHRADYGYT
>TRBJ2-1|TRBV15
ATSRGGQFRLAAYNEQF
>TRBJ2-3|TRBV5-6
ASSIPGTAFGTDTQY
>TRBJ1-2|TRBV5-5
ASSSERGLGYT
>TRBJ2-7|TRBV28
ASSLRARGAYEQY
>TRBJ2-1|TRBV7-6
ASSRRGGYNEQF
>TRBJ1-2|TRBV28
ASRGSVPYGYT
>TRBJ2-7|TRBV9
ASSVEGYEQY
>TRBJ2-6|TRBV5-3
ARSWADTWRSGANVLT
>TRBJ1-2|TRBV6-5
ASSGTGVFGGYT
>TRBJ2-5|TRBV28
ASREGTAGGTQY
>TRBJ2-2|TRBV2
ASSRSGAGAGELF
>TRBJ2-1|TRBV27
ASGRWNEQF
>TRBJ2-1|TRBV27
ASRVGFGVILGNEQF
>TRBJ2-7|TRBV19
ASSIRLQGESEQY
>TRBJ2-7|TRBV23-1
ASSQSNRSGSYEQY
>TRBJ1-2|TRBV29-1
SVEVVPYYGYT
>TRBJ2-1|TRBV18
ADTGTSGNEQF
>TRBJ2-1|TRBV25-1
ASSEPGQVDNEQF
>TRBJ2-1|TRBV7-2
ASSLALYNEQF
>TRBJ2-3|TRBV5-4
ASSSSGSADTQY
>TRBJ2-7|TRBV5-1
ASSLAASGIVGEQY
>TRBJ2-1|TRBV18
ASSPFRDRGRSISYNEQF
>TRBJ1-1|TRBV6-1
ASSDGGTGKAEAF
>TRBJ2-3|TRBV15
ATSSMVNSHTDTQY